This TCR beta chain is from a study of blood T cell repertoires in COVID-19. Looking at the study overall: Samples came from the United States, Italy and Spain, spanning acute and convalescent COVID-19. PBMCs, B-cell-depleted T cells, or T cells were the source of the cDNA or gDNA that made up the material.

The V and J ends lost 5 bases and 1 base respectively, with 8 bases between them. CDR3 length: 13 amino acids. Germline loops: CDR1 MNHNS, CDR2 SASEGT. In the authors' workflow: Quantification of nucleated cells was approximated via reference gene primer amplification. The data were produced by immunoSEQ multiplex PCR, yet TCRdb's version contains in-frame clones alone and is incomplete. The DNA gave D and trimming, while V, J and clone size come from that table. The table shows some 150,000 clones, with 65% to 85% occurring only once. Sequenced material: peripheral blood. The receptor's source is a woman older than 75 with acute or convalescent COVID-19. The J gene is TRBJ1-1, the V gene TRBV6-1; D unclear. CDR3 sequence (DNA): TGTGCCAGCAGTTTTGACAAGAACACTGAAGCTTTCTTT. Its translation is CASSFDKNTEAFF.